This T cell receptor (beta chain) originates from a study of blood T cell repertoires in COVID-19. Per the germline V gene, CDR1 is MNHEY and CDR2 is SMNVEV (reference sequence). V trimming: 6 bases; J trimming: 11 bases; junction bases outside the gene matches: 7. The CDR3 spans 14 residues. Method: immunoSEQ multiplex PCR; TCRdb's copy keeps in-frame clones and lacks some. The table records 250,000 to 350,000 clones, around nine tenths of them present only once. The TCR sequence derives from a man aged 25-45 years with acute or convalescent COVID-19. V is TRBV27 and J is TRBJ1-4, with 12 bases lining up with TRBD1. The sequencing input was peripheral blood. CDR3 in amino acids: CASSPRDRGLKLFF. CDR3 in DNA: TGTGCCAGCAGCCCCCGGGACAGGGGGCTGAAACTGTTTTTT.